A single T cell receptor (beta chain) is shown here with its context. This entry comes from a study of blood T cell repertoires in COVID-19. Study information: Sites in the United States, Italy and Spain provided acute and convalescent COVID-19 samples. PBMCs, B-cell-depleted T cells, or T cells provided the cDNA or gDNA that made up the material.

Authors' analysis steps: Reference gene primer amplification yielded estimated nucleated cell counts. Data came from immunoSEQ multiplex PCR; TCRdb stores just in-frame clones and leaves some out. V and J calls and clone size come straight from that table; D and trimming were deduced from the DNA. The table shows around 700,000 clones, with about 87% occurring only once. The sequenced sample was peripheral blood. The TCR sequence derives from a woman aged 18 to 35 with acute or convalescent COVID-19.

The CDR3 nucleotides are TGTGCCAGCAGCTTCCCTCCAGACGAGCAGTACTTC. Its protein product is CASSFPPDEQYF. The chain is built from TRBV7-9 and TRBJ2-7; D gene unclear. V gave up 3 bases and J gave up 5 bases, with 8 bases separating them. The CDR3 totals 12 residues. Germline CDR1 SEHNR, CDR2 FQNEAQ (reference sequence).